This is a list of T cell receptor beta chains from one sample in a study of blood T cell repertoires in COVID-19. Produced via immunoSEQ multiplex PCR; TCRdb's table is partial and in-frame only. Of approximately 260,000 clones in the sample, 65% to 80% are singletons; the top ten hold 4%. The sequencing sample was made of peripheral blood. The receptor source for this set is a woman between 35 and 50 years old with active or convalescent COVID-19. Each CDR3 is given with its conserved first and last residue. A D gene is named only where the DNA matches it firmly. Not every row has a clone size; where given, it reads once, few, many or a size class.

d_call | clone_size | j_call | v_call | cdr3_aa | cdr3_nt
. | once | TRBJ2-3 | TRBV10-3 | CAISESGSTRTDTQYF | TGTGCCATCAGTGAGTCGGGATCGACTAGGACAGATACGCAGTATTTT
TRBD2 | once | TRBJ2-1 | TRBV3-1/TRBV3-2 | CASSQVLLGGYNEQFF | TGTGCCAGCAGCCAAGTCCTACTCGGGGGGTACAATGAGCAGTTCTTC
. | . | TRBJ2-5 | TRBV5-5 | CASGVGGLQETQYF | TGTGCCAGCGGTGTGGGGGGACTCCAAGAGACCCAGTACTTC
TRBD1 | . | TRBJ1-2 | TRBV6-6 | CASSYRDREINYGYTF | TGTGCCAGCAGTTACCGGGACAGAGAGATTAACTATGGCTACACCTTC
. | . | TRBJ1-2 | TRBV5-5 | CASSLDGYYGYTF | TGTGCCAGCAGCTTGGACGGGTACTATGGCTACACCTTC
. | . | TRBJ1-4 | TRBV11-2 | CASSLDQGFGEKLFF | TGTGCCAGCAGCTTAGACCAGGGGTTCGGGGAAAAACTGTTTTTT
. | many | TRBJ1-2 | TRBV6-5 | CASRVEESGYGYTF | TGTGCCAGCAGGGTGGAGGAGAGCGGCTATGGCTACACCTTC
. | once | TRBJ2-3 | TRBV19 | CASSIGTATSTDTQYF | TGTGCCAGTAGTATAGGGACAGCAACTAGCACAGATACGCAGTATTTT
TRBD1 | . | TRBJ1-4 | TRBV14 | CASSLTGGPRKLFF | TGTGCCAGCAGCCTTACAGGGGGCCCTAGAAAACTGTTTTTT
. | . | TRBJ2-4 | TRBV11-2 | CASSSGAGQTQYF | TGTGCCAGCAGCAGCGGAGCGGGTCAAACTCAGTACTTC
. | . | TRBJ2-5 | TRBV6-1 | CASSEGQGVETQYF | TGTGCCAGCAGTGAAGGCCAGGGTGTGGAGACCCAGTACTTC
. | . | TRBJ1-2 | TRBV7-9 | CASSSYLNSGYGYTF | TGTGCCAGCAGCTCTTACCTGAACTCGGGATATGGCTACACCTTC
. | . | TRBJ1-3 | TRBV10-2 | CASRPPLTGASGNTIYF | TGCGCCAGCAGACCCCCCTTAACAGGTGCCTCTGGAAACACCATATATTTT
TRBD1 | . | TRBJ1-1 | TRBV9 | CASSDATGGLAEAFF | TGTGCCAGCAGCGATGCTACAGGGGGCTTGGCTGAAGCTTTCTTT
TRBD2 | once | TRBJ2-3 | TRBV28 | CASSSLAGGFTDTQYF | TGTGCCAGCAGTTCTTTAGCGGGGGGGTTCACAGATACGCAGTATTTT
. | . | TRBJ1-2 | TRBV10-3 | CAISESGTKENYGYTF | TGTGCCATCAGTGAGTCCGGGACAAAAGAAAACTATGGCTACACCTTC
. | few | TRBJ1-2 | TRBV7-3 | CASSLNGGRGYGYTF | TGTGCCAGCAGCTTAAACGGGGGGCGCGGCTATGGCTACACCTTC
. | . | TRBJ1-1 | TRBV3-1/TRBV3-2 | CASSPRPRRGNTEAFF | TGTGCCAGCAGCCCTCGGCCTCGGCGGGGGAACACTGAAGCTTTCTTT
TRBD1 | . | TRBJ2-6 | TRBV6-2/TRBV6-3 | CASSSTGGARTGANVLTF | TGTGCCAGCAGTTCAACAGGGGGCGCGAGAACTGGGGCCAACGTCCTGACTTTC
TRBD1 | . | TRBJ2-3 | TRBV5-1 | CASSPDRGVADTQYF | TGCGCCAGCAGCCCCGACAGGGGGGTAGCAGATACGCAGTATTTT
TRBD1 | few | TRBJ1-5 | TRBV12-3/TRBV12-4 | CASSWTGNQPQHF | TGTGCCAGCAGTTGGACAGGAAATCAGCCCCAGCATTTT
. | . | TRBJ1-2 | TRBV5-1 | CASRSQGVSHGYTF | TGCGCCAGCAGGTCACAGGGAGTAAGTCATGGCTACACCTTC
. | . | TRBJ1-3 | TRBV13 | CASSPFERGRAGNTIYF | TGTGCCAGCAGCCCCTTTGAGCGGGGTAGGGCTGGAAACACCATATATTTT
. | . | TRBJ1-5 | TRBV10-2 | CASSEAGQPQHF | TGCGCCAGCAGTGAGGCCGGGCAGCCCCAGCATTTT
. | . | TRBJ1-4 | TRBV13 | CASSLGGRDEKLFF | TGTGCCAGCAGCTTAGGAGGGAGGGATGAAAAACTGTTTTTT
. | . | TRBJ2-7 | TRBV11-2 | CASSLGPGRWTVVEQYF | TGTGCCAGCAGCTTAGGCCCAGGGCGTTGGACAGTGGTCGAGCAGTACTTC
TRBD2 | . | TRBJ2-5 | TRBV24-1 | CATSLGLAGGETQYF | TGTGCCACCAGTCTCGGACTAGCGGGGGGTGAGACCCAGTACTTC
TRBD2 | . | TRBJ2-2 | TRBV3-1/TRBV3-2 | CASRRAGTSGGGGELFF | TGTGCCAGCAGGCGAGCCGGGACTAGCGGGGGTGGCGGGGAGCTGTTTTTT
. | few | TRBJ2-2 | TRBV5-1 | CASSPLQGAGELFF | TGCGCCAGCAGCCCTCTGCAGGGTGCCGGGGAGCTGTTTTTT
TRBD1 | . | TRBJ2-7 | TRBV3-1/TRBV3-2 | CASSQAWQGAAEQYF | TGTGCCAGCAGCCAAGCGTGGCAGGGGGCTGCCGAGCAGTACTTC
. | . | TRBJ2-6 | TRBV4-2 | CASSQDRGSGANVLTF | TGTGCCAGCAGCCAAGACAGGGGCTCTGGGGCCAACGTCCTGACTTTC
TRBD1 | . | TRBJ1-2 | TRBV12-3/TRBV12-4 | CASRGTGEYGYTF | TGTGCCAGCAGAGGGACAGGAGAATATGGCTACACCTTC
. | . | TRBJ2-1 | TRBV2 | CASSDFYEQFF | TGTGCCAGCAGTGATTTCTATGAGCAGTTCTTC
TRBD1 | . | TRBJ1-4 | TRBV7-9 | CASSFAGTGLTRNEKLFF | TGTGCCAGCAGCTTCGCCGGGACAGGGCTGACCCGTAATGAAAAACTGTTTTTT
. | once | TRBJ2-1 | TRBV19 | CASETGNSYNEQFF | TGTGCCAGTGAAACAGGGAACTCATACAATGAGCAGTTCTTC
. | . | TRBJ2-3 | TRBV3-1/TRBV3-2 | CASSQTGTDTQYF | TGTGCCAGCAGCCAGACGGGGACAGATACGCAGTATTTT
. | few | TRBJ1-2 | TRBV19 | CASKVRGSVSNYGYTF | TGTGCCAGTAAAGTTAGAGGATCTGTATCTAACTATGGCTACACCTTC
. | . | TRBJ2-2 | TRBV7-2 | CASSRVGARVTGELFF | TGTGCCAGCAGCCGGGTAGGGGCTCGCGTCACCGGGGAGCTGTTTTTT
. | . | TRBJ1-2 | TRBV7-2 | CASSLTYLAGYTF | TGTGCCAGCAGCTTAACATATCTGGCTGGCTACACCTTC
. | . | TRBJ1-2 | TRBV11-2 | CASSYPGGYTF | TGTGCCAGCAGCTACCCGGGGGGCTACACCTTC
. | . | TRBJ1-6 | TRBV3-1/TRBV3-2 | CASSQEGHSNSPLHF | TGTGCCAGCAGCCAAGAGGGACATTCGAATTCACCCCTCCACTTT
. | many | TRBJ1-1 | TRBV19 | CASSLSWQTDTEAFF | TGTGCCAGTAGCCTCTCGTGGCAGACAGACACTGAAGCTTTCTTT
TRBD2 | few | TRBJ2-3 | TRBV7-2 | CASSLRYAGGTDTQYF | TGTGCCAGCAGCTTAAGGTACGCGGGGGGCACAGATACGCAGTATTTT
TRBD1 | . | TRBJ1-4 | TRBV2 | CASSDQGQGNEKLFF | TGTGCCAGCAGTGATCAGGGACAGGGTAATGAAAAACTGTTTTTT
. | . | TRBJ1-5 | TRBV7-6 | CASSSGPGDEPQHF | TGTGCCAGCAGCTCAGGACCGGGGGATGAGCCCCAGCATTTT
TRBD1 | . | TRBJ2-3 | TRBV7-9 | CASSSQDRRYTDTQYF | TGTGCCAGCAGCTCGCAGGACAGGAGATACACAGATACGCAGTATTTT
TRBD1 | . | TRBJ1-1 | TRBV6-5 | CASSYGQGRDTEAFF | TGTGCCAGCAGTTACGGACAGGGTCGCGACACTGAAGCTTTCTTT
TRBD1 | . | TRBJ1-6 | TRBV19 | CASSILGQGDSPLHF | TGTGCCAGTAGTATCTTGGGACAGGGAGATTCACCCCTCCACTTT
TRBD1 | . | TRBJ1-1 | TRBV5-1 | CASSLGTDNTEAFF | TGCGCCAGCAGCTTAGGGACAGATAACACTGAAGCTTTCTTT
. | . | TRBJ1-5 | TRBV7-8 | CASSLAGDQPQHF | TGTGCCAGCAGCTTAGCCGGGGATCAGCCCCAGCATTTT
. | . | TRBJ2-7 | TRBV3-1/TRBV3-2 | CASSRLATSYEQYF | TGTGCCAGCAGCCGCTTGGCCACCTCCTACGAGCAGTACTTC
. | . | TRBJ2-6 | TRBV7-3 | CASSSRGANVLTF | TGTGCCAGCAGCTCCAGAGGGGCCAACGTCCTGACTTTC
TRBD1 | once | TRBJ1-3 | TRBV29-1 | CSVAGDRTGNTIYF | TGCAGCGTTGCAGGGGACAGAACTGGAAACACCATATATTTT
TRBD1 | . | TRBJ1-2 | TRBV6-6 | CASDHFNRDSFGYTF | TGTGCCAGCGACCACTTCAACCGGGACAGTTTCGGCTACACCTTC
TRBD1 | . | TRBJ2-5 | TRBV29-1 | CSGTGALQETQYF | TGCAGCGGGACAGGAGCCCTACAAGAGACCCAGTACTTC
. | . | TRBJ1-2 | TRBV11-2 | CASSLDAVGVGGYTF | TGTGCCAGCAGCTTAGATGCGGTCGGGGTGGGCGGCTACACCTTC
. | . | TRBJ1-2 | TRBV27 | CASSSQGYGYTF | TGTGCCAGCAGTTCCCAGGGGTATGGCTACACCTTC
. | . | TRBJ1-2 | TRBV6-5 | CASSYSRGGSGYTF | TGTGCCAGCAGTTACTCGAGGGGGGGATCCGGCTACACCTTC
TRBD2 | . | TRBJ2-1 | TRBV27 | CASTRGAGGYNEQFF | TGTGCCAGCACCCGAGGAGCGGGGGGTTACAATGAGCAGTTCTTC
TRBD1 | . | TRBJ2-2 | TRBV10-3 | CAISARDSGSTGELFF | TGTGCCATCAGCGCCCGGGACAGCGGAAGCACCGGGGAGCTGTTTTTT